This T cell receptor beta chain stems from a study of blood T cell repertoires in COVID-19. Study-level information: Donors in the United States, Italy and Spain gave samples during acute or convalescent COVID-19.

Original processing methods: Nucleated cell number was recorded as an estimate derived from reference gene primer amplification. This table comes from immunoSEQ multiplex PCR, and its TCRdb copy is limited to in-frame clones, with some not included. That table supplies the V and J calls and clone size; D and trimming were determined from the DNA. The repertoire holds approximately 330,000 clones, with around 89% as singletons. The V gene's germline CDR1 is MDHEN and CDR2 SYDVKM. The CDR3 is 11 amino acids. With 7 bases removed from V and 4 bases from J, the gap between germline ends came to 5 bases. The chain is built from TRBV28 and TRBJ2-1; D is unclear. This TCR came from a woman aged 35 to 49 with COVID-19, enrolled during active disease. The material sequenced was peripheral blood. The CDR3 region is CASIRYNEQFF. The CDR3 DNA follows: TGTGCCAGCATTAGATACAATGAGCAGTTCTTC.